A single sample gave rise to the 14 T cell receptor beta chains below, sequenced in a study of Ad26.COV2.S vaccination and SARS-CoV-2 variants. TCRdb keeps only in-frame clones here, not all; method: immunoSEQ multiplex PCR. The sample gives 350,000 to 450,000 clones, 92% of which show up once; around 1.7% is in the top ten. Treatment described: around 19 received Ad26.COV2.S at low or high dose, single or two shots; 5 received placebo; per-sample allocation not given. Sampling happened 63 days after the first vaccine or placebo injection. Specimen: peripheral blood, collected in a trial of Ad26.COV2.S vaccine versus placebo. These receptors originate from a person aged 18 to 65 who received the Ad26.COV2.S COVID-19 vaccine or a placebo.

The chain links TRBV9 to TRBJ2-3, with D possibly being TRBD1 (6 bases). The CDR3 has 18 amino acids. V was shortened by 3 bases and J by 0 bases, with 20 bases between the two germline ends. Germline V gene sequence: CDR1 SGDLS, CDR2 YYNGEE. The chain's CDR3 is CASSAKISGHPSTDTQYF. CDR3 DNA: TGTGCCAGCAGCGCCAAAATATCGGGACACCCGAGCACAGATACGCAGTATTTT.

V gene TRBV19 combines with J gene TRBJ2-1; 8 nucleotides line up with TRBD1. The germline V gene encodes CDR1 LNHDA and CDR2 SQIVND (reference sequence). This CDR3 region has 17 residues. With V trimmed by 3 bases and J by 4 bases, 11 bases remained unmatched. CDR3 DNA: TGTGCCAGTAGTATGTCATTAGTGGACAGGGATTACAATGAGCAGTTCTTC. It yields the protein CASSMSLVDRDYNEQFF.

The chain has TRBV12-3 or TRBV12-4 and TRBJ1-1; no clear D gene. The CDR3 covers 11 residues. The V end lost 8 bases, the J end lost 4 bases, and 8 bases lay between the germline ends. CDR3 loop: CASSGGTEAFF. The DNA for the CDR3 is TGTGCCAGCTCGGGTGGCACTGAAGCTTTCTTT.

Comment on this clone: The sample holds other DNA sequences that translate to the same CDR3. CDR3 nucleotide sequence: TGTGCCAGCAGTTTAGGGTCTAGCTACGAGCAGTACTTC. Its translation: CASSLGSSYEQYF. The V and J genes are TRBV12-3 or TRBV12-4 and TRBJ2-7; D is unclear. The CDR3 is 13 residues long. V was cut by 1 base and J by 3 bases, with 7 bases left in between.

The chain carries TRBV18 and TRBJ2-2; tentative D call: TRBD2 (5 bases). This CDR3 has 13 residues. Germline values: CDR1 KGHSH, CDR2 LQKENI. V shed 3 bases and J shed 5 bases, with 7 bases lying between them. The CDR3 sequence is CASSPGSTGELFF. The CDR3 nucleotides read TGTGCCAGCTCACCGGGGAGTACCGGGGAGCTGTTTTTT.

This chain links TRBV18 with TRBJ1-3; a possible D gene is TRBD1 (5 bases). V shed 3 bases and J shed 0 bases, with 15 bases lying between them. Germline V gene sequence: CDR1 KGHSH, CDR2 LQKENI. This CDR3 is built from 17 residues. CDR3 sequence: CASSPQGLRNSGNTIYF. In nucleotides, the CDR3 is TGTGCCAGCTCACCCCAGGGCCTGAGGAACTCTGGAAACACCATATATTTT.

The V and J genes are TRBV19 and TRBJ1-2, with no clear D. The germline CDR1 and CDR2 sequences are LNHDA and SQIVND (reference sequence). CDR3 length: 12 amino acids. The V gene lost 5 bases and the J gene lost 10 bases, with 14 bases spanning the gap. The chain's CDR3 is CASSLPSEVYTF. The CDR3 DNA reads as TGTGCCAGTAGTCTACCATCAGAAGTCTACACCTTC.

This chain links TRBV30 with TRBJ1-5; weak D call: TRBD1 (5 bases). The V end was cut by 0 bases, the J end by 4 bases, with 13 bases between. Germline V gene lookup returns CDR1 GTSNPN and CDR2 SVGIG (reference sequence). This CDR3 is built from 15 residues. CDR3 region: CAWSVGGTQNQPQHF. In DNA form, the CDR3 reads TGTGCCTGGAGTGTGGGCGGGACTCAGAATCAGCCCCAGCATTTT.

V and J are TRBV6-5 and TRBJ2-7, with a tentative D call TRBD1 (6 bases). CDR3 length: 14 amino acids. CDR1 is MNHEY, CDR2 SVGAGI, per germline. Trimming removed 6 bases from V and 3 bases from J, with 15 bases in between. DNA of the CDR3: TGTGCCAGCAGCGTGTCTGGGGGCAACTACGAGCAGTACTTC. It is translated as CASSVSGGNYEQYF.

Worth noting for this clone: This CDR3 is also generated by other DNA sequences in the sample. The CDR3 sequence is CASSSDQPQHF. DNA of the CDR3: TGTGCCAGCAGTTCGGATCAGCCCCAGCATTTT. This chain connects TRBV28 to TRBJ1-5; no reliable D call. From germline, CDR1 is MDHEN and CDR2 SYDVKM. V gave up 4 bases and J gave up 5 bases, with 3 bases separating them. The CDR3 length is 11 residues.

J is TRBJ2-7 and V is TRBV11-2; a possible D gene is TRBD1 (6 bases). Trimming pared 1 base from V and 2 bases from J, leaving 18 bases between. Germline assignment: CDR1 SGHAT and CDR2 FQNNGV. The CDR3 spans 17 residues. As DNA, the CDR3 is TGTGCCAGCAGCTTAGGGAGAGGACAGAGGAGTACCTACGAGCAGTACTTC. Protein product: CASSLGRGQRSTYEQYF. The full variable domain, completed using reference TRBV11-2 and TRBJ2-7, is EAGVAQSPRYKIIEKRQSVAFWCNPISGHATLYWYQQILGQGPKLLIQFQNNGVVDDSQLPKDRFSAERLKGVDSTLKIQPAKLEDSAVYLCASSLGRGQRSTYEQYFGPGTRLTVT.

This clone was found once. The chain carries TRBV19 and TRBJ2-1; D is ambiguous. The CDR3 extends over 16 amino acids. The germline V gene encodes CDR1 LNHDA and CDR2 SQIVND (reference sequence). V was pared by 3 bases and J by 6 bases, with 18 bases between. The CDR3 nucleotides are TGTGCCAGTAGTATGTGGTCTCCCACCAAATCCAATGAGCAGTTCTTC. As protein: CASSMWSPTKSNEQFF. Full variable domain (remainder filled in from reference TRBV19 and TRBJ2-1): DGGITQSPKYLFRKEGQNVTLSCEQNLNHDAMYWYRQDPGQGLRLIYYSQIVNDFQKGDIAEGYSVSREKKESFPLTVTSAQKNPTAFYLCASSMWSPTKSNEQFFGPGTRLTVL.

This chain uses TRBV27 with TRBJ2-1; TRBD1 agrees at 7 bases. The CDR3 contains 15 residues. V lost 1 base to trimming and J lost 2 bases; unmatched junction nucleotides: 2. In germline, CDR1 is MNHEY, CDR2 SMNVEV (reference sequence). CDR3 bases: TGTGCCAGCAGTTTATTTCAGGGGGCCTACAATGAGCAGTTCTTC. Encoded protein: CASSLFQGAYNEQFF.

This clone was detected only once. The same CDR3 can be traced to other DNA sequences in this sample. The chain is built from TRBV6-5 and TRBJ1-5, with a tentative D call TRBD1 (6 bases). In germline, CDR1 is MNHEY, CDR2 SVGAGI. The CDR3 has 14 amino acids. The germline V and J ends were trimmed by 2 bases and 2 bases, with 7 bases remaining between them. This CDR3 reads CASSYRGGNQPQHF. The DNA for the CDR3 is TGTGCCAGCAGTTACAGGGGGGGCAATCAGCCCCAGCATTTT.